Sequencing of this TCR beta chain was carried out in a study of Ad26.COV2.S vaccination and SARS-CoV-2 variants. The overall study: Intramuscular Ad26.COV2.S at 5x10^10 or 1x10^11 viral particles. Overall study results and limits: The analyses of TCR breadth and depth may have understated the size of total T cell responses. While placebo recipients had lower spike-specific TCR breadth, vaccine recipients had more.

The CDR3 extends over 15 amino acids. The V gene end was trimmed by 3 bases and the J gene end by 8 bases; junction bases not matched to a gene: 5. From germline, CDR1 is SGDLS and CDR2 YYNGEE. Sequencing used immunoSEQ multiplex PCR; TCRdb keeps in-frame clones, though not all of them. Altogether roughly 240,000 clones are present, over 75% being singletons, with the ten largest covering roughly 10%. Treatment: roughly 19 received Ad26.COV2.S at low or high dose, single or two shots; several received placebo; per-sample allocation not given. It was on day 63 after the first vaccine or placebo injection that samples were taken. This clone has only a few counts. The antigen remains undetermined.

The TCR comes from a person aged 18-65 years who received the Ad26.COV2.S COVID-19 vaccine or a placebo. The genes are TRBV9 and TRBJ2-1; the match to TRBD2 covers 13 bases. The sequences come from peripheral blood, collected in a trial of Ad26.COV2.S vaccine versus placebo. CDR3 bases: TGTGCCAGCAGCGAGGGACTAGCGGGAAGCTATGAGCAGTTCTTC. As protein: CASSEGLAGSYEQFF.